This entry describes one TCR beta chain. This CDR3 comprises 14 residues. CDR1 MNHEY and CDR2 SVGEGT come from the germline V gene. The V and J ends lost 2 bases and 5 bases respectively, with 11 bases between them. Here immunoSEQ multiplex PCR was the method, and the copy in TCRdb shows in-frame clones only, minus some. Of a few hundred thousand clones listed, about 88% are singletons. This record comes from a study of blood T cell repertoires in COVID-19. Study overall: Acute-phase and convalescent COVID-19 samples originated in the United States, Italy and Spain. PBMCs, B-cell-depleted T cells, or T cells provided the cDNA or gDNA that made up the material.

The sequence came from a man between 60 and 75 years old with acute or convalescent COVID-19. Source material: peripheral blood. The V call is TRBV6-2 or TRBV6-3, the J call TRBJ2-3; possible D gene TRBD2, 5 bases. The CDR3 protein is CASSYTLGVDTQYF. The CDR3, as DNA: TGTGCCAGCAGTTACACCCTCGGGGTAGATACGCAGTATTTT.